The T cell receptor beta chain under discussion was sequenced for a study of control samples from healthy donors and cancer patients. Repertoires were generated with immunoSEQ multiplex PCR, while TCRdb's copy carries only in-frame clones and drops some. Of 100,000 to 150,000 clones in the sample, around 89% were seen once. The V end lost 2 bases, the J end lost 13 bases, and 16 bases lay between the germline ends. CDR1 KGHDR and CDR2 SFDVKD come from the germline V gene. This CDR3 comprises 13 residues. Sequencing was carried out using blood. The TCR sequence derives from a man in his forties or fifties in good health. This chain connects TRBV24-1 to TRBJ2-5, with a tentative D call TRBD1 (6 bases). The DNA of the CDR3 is TGTGCCACCAGTGATTCCGGACAGAGCATAAGGTACTTC. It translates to CATSDSGQSIRYF.